A selection of T cell receptor beta chains follows, all from one sample in a study of blood T cell repertoires in COVID-19. Profiling relied on immunoSEQ multiplex PCR, and the TCRdb table lists in-frame clones only, not all of them. The repertoire holds approximately 52,000 clones, with 91% as singletons. Sequenced material: peripheral blood. These receptor sequences come from a man aged 50-60 years with active COVID-19. The CDR3 runs from the conserved cysteine through the conserved F or W. The order of the fields is D gene, V gene, J gene, clone size, CDR3 protein, CDR3 DNA. D genes are given only for firm matches. Size is stated for part of the rows, as once, few or many counts, or as a class when the clone is expanded.

>-|TRBV5-1|TRBJ2-1|-
CASKAPEAGAYNEQFF
TGCGCCAGCAAGGCCCCGGAGGCTGGGGCCTACAATGAGCAGTTCTTC
>-|TRBV15|TRBJ1-2|few
CATSRDSVVNGYTF
TGTGCCACCAGCAGAGACAGTGTTGTGAATGGCTACACCTTC
>-|TRBV18|TRBJ2-7|-
CASSTNRVPYEQYF
TGTGCCAGCTCAACAAACCGGGTTCCCTACGAGCAGTACTTC
>-|TRBV2|TRBJ1-3|once
CASSARALSGNTIYF
TGTGCCAGCAGCGCCCGCGCACTCTCTGGAAACACCATATATTTT
>TRBD2|TRBV11-3|TRBJ2-1|-
CASSFSGNEQFF
TGTGCCAGCAGCTTTAGCGGGAATGAGCAGTTCTTC
>-|TRBV10-3|TRBJ2-5|-
CATKGYQETQYF
TGTGCCACAAAGGGGTACCAAGAGACCCAGTACTTC
>-|TRBV4-2|TRBJ2-7|-
CASSRQGGTVEQYF
TGTGCCAGCAGCCGACAGGGCGGGACGGTGGAGCAGTACTTC
>-|TRBV9|TRBJ2-4|-
CASSVGGNAKNIQYF
TGTGCCAGCAGCGTAGGCGGGAACGCCAAAAACATTCAGTACTTC
>TRBD1|TRBV30|TRBJ1-6|-
CAWSLGGQGYSPLHF
TGTGCCTGGAGCCTGGGGGGACAGGGGTATTCACCCCTCCACTTT
>-|TRBV7-9|TRBJ2-3|-
CASSRLGGGTDTQYF
TGTGCCAGCAGCCGTCTCGGCGGGGGCACAGATACGCAGTATTTT
>-|TRBV7-2|TRBJ1-2|-
CASSPPKGGDTYGYTF
TGTGCCAGCAGCCCCCCTAAAGGGGGGGACACATATGGCTACACCTTC
>TRBD2|TRBV3-1/TRBV3-2|TRBJ2-1|-
CASSQKYGGSLYNEQFF
TGTGCCAGCAGCCAAAAGTACGGCGGGAGTCTGTACAATGAGCAGTTCTTC
>TRBD2|TRBV2|TRBJ2-5|-
CASTERLAGVRKETQYF
TGTGCCAGCACCGAACGACTAGCGGGAGTCCGGAAAGAGACCCAGTACTTC
>TRBD1|TRBV10-3|TRBJ1-1|once
CATNRGLKEEAFF
TGTGCCACTAACAGGGGGCTGAAAGAAGAAGCTTTCTTT
>-|TRBV11-1|TRBJ2-7|-
CASSQAGVIYEQYF
TGTGCCAGCAGCCAAGCAGGGGTGATCTACGAGCAGTACTTC
>-|TRBV6-1|TRBJ1-1|-
CASRPRGGMNTEAFF
TGTGCCAGCAGACCCCGCGGAGGAATGAACACTGAAGCTTTCTTT
>TRBD1|TRBV6-4|TRBJ2-2|-
CASSPDGGTGAGELFF
TGTGCCAGCAGCCCCGATGGCGGGACAGGGGCCGGGGAGCTGTTTTTT
>TRBD1|TRBV7-9|TRBJ2-5|-
CASSNGQAQETQYF
TGTGCCAGCAGCAACGGACAGGCCCAAGAGACCCAGTACTTC
>TRBD1|TRBV28|TRBJ2-7|-
CASSFGVQGTYEQYF
TGTGCCAGCAGTTTTGGGGTACAGGGGACATACGAGCAGTACTTC
>-|TRBV5-6|TRBJ2-2|medium-sized
CASSLVQGDTGELFF
TGTGCCAGCAGCTTGGTACAGGGCGACACCGGGGAGCTGTTTTTT
>TRBD1|TRBV6-5|TRBJ1-6|-
CASSTGTAEAPLHF
TGTGCCAGCAGCACCGGGACAGCAGAGGCACCCCTCCACTTT
>-|TRBV18|TRBJ2-1|once
CASSPRPGVNEQFF
TGTGCCAGCTCACCACGTCCAGGGGTCAATGAGCAGTTCTTC
>-|TRBV11-2|TRBJ1-6|-
CASSLEIGRSPLHF
TGTGCCAGCAGCTTAGAGATCGGGAGGTCACCCCTCCACTTT
>-|TRBV28|TRBJ1-5|-
CASSRWGESNQPQHF
TGTGCCAGCAGTCGCTGGGGGGAGAGCAATCAGCCCCAGCATTTT
>TRBD2|TRBV7-2|TRBJ2-7|-
CASSLEGSGGMSSYEQYF
TGTGCCAGCAGCTTAGAAGGTAGCGGGGGGATGTCCTCCTACGAGCAGTACTTC